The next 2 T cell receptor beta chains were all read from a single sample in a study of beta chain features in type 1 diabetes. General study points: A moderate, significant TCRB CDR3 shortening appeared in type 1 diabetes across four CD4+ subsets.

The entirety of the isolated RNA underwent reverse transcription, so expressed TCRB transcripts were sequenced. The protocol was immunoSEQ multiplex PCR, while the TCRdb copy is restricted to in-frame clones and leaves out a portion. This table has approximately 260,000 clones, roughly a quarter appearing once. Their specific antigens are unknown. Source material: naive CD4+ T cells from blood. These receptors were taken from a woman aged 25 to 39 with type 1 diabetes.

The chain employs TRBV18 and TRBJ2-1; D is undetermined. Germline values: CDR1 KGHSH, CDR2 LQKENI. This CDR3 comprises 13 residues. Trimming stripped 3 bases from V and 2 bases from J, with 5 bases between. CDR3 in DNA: TGTGCCAGCTCACCTGAGACCTACAATGAGCAGTTCTTC. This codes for CASSPETYNEQFF.

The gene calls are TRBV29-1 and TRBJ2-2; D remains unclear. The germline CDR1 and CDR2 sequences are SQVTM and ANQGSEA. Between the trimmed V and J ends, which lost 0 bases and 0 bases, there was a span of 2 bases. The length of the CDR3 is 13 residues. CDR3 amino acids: CSVEDSNTGELFF. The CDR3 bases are TGCAGCGTTGAAGACTCGAACACCGGGGAGCTGTTTTTT.